This T cell receptor beta chain emerged from a study of T cell repertoires in cytomegalovirus infection. Broader study findings: HLA-C-restricted CMV-specific TCR beta clonotypes were dominant in the ex vivo response.

Note on this clonotype: What it recognizes is unknown.

TCRdb redid the calling of the reads with MiXCR, one entry per CDR3 protein. The sample records fewer than 250,000 distinct CDR3 sequences, roughly 23% being singletons. Germline V gene lookup returns CDR1 SQVTM and CDR2 ANQGSEA. V was clipped by 6 bases and J by 6 bases, with 18 bases between them. The CDR3 runs 13 residues. The sample taken for sequencing was CD8+ T cells from PBMCs. The TCR originated in a human donor in good health (CMV status not recorded). Some clones in this sample may be carry-over from other donors' samples. The chain employs TRBV29-1 and TRBJ2-7, with no clear D. The CDR3 bases are TGCAGCGTCACCGTGGGCCGAATTGGCGAGCAGTACTTC. The encoded protein is CSVTVGRIGEQYF.